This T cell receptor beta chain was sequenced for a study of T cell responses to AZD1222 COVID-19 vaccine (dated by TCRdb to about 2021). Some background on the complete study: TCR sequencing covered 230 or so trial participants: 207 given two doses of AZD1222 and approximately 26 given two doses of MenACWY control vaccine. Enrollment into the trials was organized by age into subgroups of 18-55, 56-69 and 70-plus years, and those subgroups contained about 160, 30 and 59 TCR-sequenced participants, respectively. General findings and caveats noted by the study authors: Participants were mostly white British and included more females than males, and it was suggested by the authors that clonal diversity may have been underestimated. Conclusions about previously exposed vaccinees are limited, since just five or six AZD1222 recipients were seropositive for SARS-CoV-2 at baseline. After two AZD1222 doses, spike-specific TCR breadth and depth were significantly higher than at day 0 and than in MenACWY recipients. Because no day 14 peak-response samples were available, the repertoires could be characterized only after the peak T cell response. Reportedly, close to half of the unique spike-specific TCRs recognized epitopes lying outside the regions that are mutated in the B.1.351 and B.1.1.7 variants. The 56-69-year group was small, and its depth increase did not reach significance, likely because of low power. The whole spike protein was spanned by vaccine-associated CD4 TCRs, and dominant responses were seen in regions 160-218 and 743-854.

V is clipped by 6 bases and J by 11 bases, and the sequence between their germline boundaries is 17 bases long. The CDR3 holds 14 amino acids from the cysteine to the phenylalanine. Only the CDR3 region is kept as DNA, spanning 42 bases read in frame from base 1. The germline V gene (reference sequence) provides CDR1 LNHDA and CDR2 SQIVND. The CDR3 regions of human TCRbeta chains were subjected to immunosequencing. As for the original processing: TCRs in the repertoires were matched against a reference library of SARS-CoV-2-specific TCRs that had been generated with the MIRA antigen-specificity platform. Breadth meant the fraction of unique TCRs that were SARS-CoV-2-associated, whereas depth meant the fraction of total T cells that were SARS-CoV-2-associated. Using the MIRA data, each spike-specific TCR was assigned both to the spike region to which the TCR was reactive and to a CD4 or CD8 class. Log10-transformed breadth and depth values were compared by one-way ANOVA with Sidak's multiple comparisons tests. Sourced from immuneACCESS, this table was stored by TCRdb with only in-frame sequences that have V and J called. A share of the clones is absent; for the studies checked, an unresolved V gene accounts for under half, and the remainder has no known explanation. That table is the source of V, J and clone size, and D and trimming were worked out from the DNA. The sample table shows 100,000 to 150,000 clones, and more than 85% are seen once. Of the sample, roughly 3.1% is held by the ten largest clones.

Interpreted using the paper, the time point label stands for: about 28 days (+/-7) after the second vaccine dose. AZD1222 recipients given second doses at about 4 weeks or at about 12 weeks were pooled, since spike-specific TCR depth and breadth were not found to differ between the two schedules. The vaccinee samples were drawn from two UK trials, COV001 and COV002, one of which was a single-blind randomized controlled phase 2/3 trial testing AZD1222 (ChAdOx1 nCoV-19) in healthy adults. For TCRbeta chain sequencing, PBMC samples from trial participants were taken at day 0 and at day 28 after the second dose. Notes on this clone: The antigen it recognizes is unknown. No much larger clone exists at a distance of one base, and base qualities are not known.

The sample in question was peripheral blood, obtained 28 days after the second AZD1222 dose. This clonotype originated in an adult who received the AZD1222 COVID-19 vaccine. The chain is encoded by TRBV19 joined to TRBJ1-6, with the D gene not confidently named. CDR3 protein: CASRPGGQGAPLHF. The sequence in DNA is TGTGCCAGTAGGCCGGGAGGGCAAGGAGCACCCCTCCACTTT.